A single sample gave rise to the 32 T cell receptor beta chains below, sequenced in a study of PD-L1 blockade in urothelial cancer. Time point noted: peripheral blood 6 weeks after treatment start. TCRdb's table, derived via immunoSEQ multiplex PCR, lists solely in-frame clones and lacks some. This table has more than 95,000 clones, about 83% appearing once. The source was PBMCs, collected around atezolizumab (anti-PD-L1) treatment. All receptors come from a man in his fifties with urothelial cancer.

The chain recombines TRBV4-1 with TRBJ2-3; the match to TRBD1 covers 7 bases. Germline CDR1 is MGHRA and CDR2 is YSYEKL. This CDR3 is built from 15 residues. V was pared by 4 bases and J by 5 bases, with 9 bases of the junction left unmatched. CDR3 residues: CASSPETTGVDTQYF. CDR3 nucleotides: TGCGCCAGCAGCCCAGAGACCACAGGGGTAGATACGCAGTATTTT.

The chain recombines TRBV7-6 with TRBJ2-1; a possible D gene is TRBD2 (6 bases). Deletions cut 4 bases from V and 10 bases from J, with 11 bases between. The CDR3 runs to 12 residues. The germline gives CDR1 SGHVS, CDR2 FNYEAQ. This CDR3 reads CASSSLATEQFF. As DNA, the CDR3 is TGTGCCAGCAGCTCTCTAGCGACGGAGCAGTTCTTC.

The V gene is TRBV29-1, the J gene TRBJ2-5, with D perhaps TRBD1 (5 bases). V was pared by 0 bases and J by 5 bases, with 16 bases between. The CDR3 is made up of 15 amino acids. From germline, CDR1 is SQVTM and CDR2 ANQGSEA. DNA for the CDR3: TGCAGCGTTGAAGAGGGCAGGGTGGGAAGGGAGACCCAGTACTTC. Its protein product is CSVEEGRVGRETQYF.

This sequence joins TRBV5-1 and TRBJ1-4; 8 bases are shared with TRBD1. The CDR3 contains 18 residues. The germline gives CDR1 SGHRS, CDR2 YFSETQ. V shed 0 bases, J shed 3 bases, and the junction held 10 bases outside the gene matches. This CDR3 is CASSLATGVGFANEKLFF. The CDR3 nucleotides read TGCGCCAGCAGCTTGGCGACAGGGGTCGGCTTTGCTAATGAAAAACTGTTTTTT.

J is TRBJ1-6 and V is TRBV11-2; 9 bases map to TRBD1. V trimming: 5 bases; J trimming: 8 bases; junction bases outside the gene matches: 7. The CDR3 sequence is 15 residues long. Germline CDR1 SGHAT, CDR2 FQNNGV. CDR3 amino acids: CASSLWTGEDSPLHF. CDR3 nucleotide sequence: TGTGCCAGCAGCCTGTGGACAGGGGAGGATTCACCCCTCCACTTT.

This chain uses TRBV27 with TRBJ2-1; 9 positions match TRBD2. CDR3 length equals 14 residues. V lost 6 bases to trimming and J lost 8 bases; unmatched junction nucleotides: 8. CDR1 and CDR2 (germline): MNHEY, SMNVEV (reference sequence). DNA of the CDR3: TGTGCCAGCAGGGATAGCGGGAGCGGCTATGAGCAGTTCTTC. As protein: CASRDSGSGYEQFF.

The J gene is TRBJ2-5, the V gene TRBV2; TRBD2 aligns across 9 bases. The V gene end was trimmed by 7 bases and the J gene end by 5 bases; junction bases not matched to a gene: 5. This CDR3 is built from 13 residues. Germline V CDR1 and CDR2: SNHLY, FYNNEI. This CDR3 is CASTIGLAETQYF. The CDR3 DNA reads TGTGCCAGCACCATAGGACTAGCGGAGACCCAGTACTTC.

This chain links TRBV19 with TRBJ1-1, with TRBD1 as a possible D gene (6 bases). CDR1 LNHDA and CDR2 SQIVND come from the germline V gene (reference sequence). Trimming took 6 bases from V and 2 from J, leaving 13 bases between them. The CDR3 spans 14 residues. CDR3 nucleotides: TGTGCCAGTAGACTCAGGGGTACAAACACTGAAGCTTTCTTT. Translation: CASRLRGTNTEAFF. The full variable domain, in which reference TRBV19 and TRBJ1-1 provide the parts outside the CDR3, is DGGITQSPKYLFRKEGQNVTLSCEQNLNHDAMYWYRQDPGQGLRLIYYSQIVNDFQKGDIAEGYSVSREKKESFPLTVTSAQKNPTAFYLCASRLRGTNTEAFFGQGTRLTVV.

The rearrangement links TRBV15 to TRBJ2-2, with 12 bases that match TRBD1. This CDR3 is 18 amino acids long. The germline gives CDR1 LNHNV, CDR2 YYDKDF (reference sequence). Trimming cost V 2 bases and J 8 bases; bases outside gene matches: 12. The CDR3 loop reads CATSRLPGQGALLGELFF. Written as DNA, the CDR3 is TGTGCCACCAGCAGACTTCCGGGACAGGGGGCCTTATTGGGGGAGCTGTTTTTT.

The V gene is TRBV6-6, the J gene TRBJ1-1, with D hard to call. Germline CDR1 and CDR2: MNHNY and SVGAGI (reference sequence). V was cut by 2 bases and J by 9 bases, with 7 bases left in between. The CDR3 extends over 11 amino acids. CDR3 sequence: CASSYVEQAFF. In DNA, the CDR3 is TGTGCCAGCAGTTACGTCGAGCAAGCTTTCTTT.

This chain connects TRBV15 to TRBJ1-1; the match to TRBD1 covers 8 bases. Germline loops: CDR1 LNHNV, CDR2 YYDKDF (reference sequence). The CDR3 has 14 amino acids. The junction had 3 bases not matched to a gene; V was cut back by 6 bases and J by 0 bases. CDR3 loop: CATRDRELNTEAFF. The DNA for the CDR3 is TGTGCCACCAGGGACAGGGAATTGAACACTGAAGCTTTCTTT. Using reference TRBV15 and TRBJ1-1 for the parts outside the CDR3, the full variable domain is DAMVIQNPRYQVTQFGKPVTLSCSQTLNHNVMYWYQQKSSQAPKLLFHYYDKDFNNEADTPDNFQSRRPNTSFCFLDIRSPGLGDTAMYLCATRDRELNTEAFFGQGTRLTVV.

The rearrangement uses TRBV6-5 and TRBJ1-3; a weak D match, TRBD1 (5 bases). The V gene's germline CDR1 is MNHEY and CDR2 SVGAGI. The CDR3 runs 14 residues. V was shortened by 6 bases and J by 4 bases, with 13 bases between the two germline ends. The CDR3 sequence is CASRDSKGGNTIYF. CDR3 bases: TGTGCCAGCAGAGACTCGAAGGGGGGAAACACCATATATTTT.

CDR3 bases: TGTGCCAGCAGGAAGGGGGAGGGCCCCTACAATGAGCAGTTCTTC. Translated: CASRKGEGPYNEQFF. This rearrangement joins TRBV6-5 to TRBJ2-1, with a weak D call TRBD2 (7 bases). Per germline, CDR1 MNHEY and CDR2 SVGAGI. Between the trimmed V and J ends, which lost 6 bases and 2 bases, there was a span of 14 bases. This CDR3 has 15 amino acids.

This chain links TRBV11-2 with TRBJ1-1, with D possibly matching TRBD1 (5 bases). CDR1 and CDR2 from the germline V gene are SGHAT and FQNNGV. V was pared by 7 bases and J by 1 base, with 16 bases between. This CDR3 region has 15 residues. The CDR3 DNA reads TGTGCCAGCACTATCCAGGGCGTTGGGAACACTGAAGCTTTCTTT. Translating it yields CASTIQGVGNTEAFF.

The chain employs TRBV28 and TRBJ1-6; D ambiguous. Trimming took off 4 bases at V and 8 bases at J, with 3 bases between the two ends. Germline CDR1 MDHEN, CDR2 SYDVKM. This CDR3 spans 11 amino acids. The CDR3 protein is CASSSHSPLHF. For the CDR3, the DNA is TGTGCCAGCAGTTCTCATTCACCCCTCCACTTT.

The chain is built from TRBV30 and TRBJ2-1; 9 bases align to TRBD2. This CDR3 spans 15 amino acids. Germline V lookup: CDR1 GTSNPN, CDR2 SVGIG (reference sequence). V was clipped by 0 bases and J by 7 bases; unmatched bases: 7. CDR3: CAWSVLSGRNNEQFF. The CDR3 nucleotides are TGTGCCTGGAGTGTACTTAGCGGGAGAAATAATGAGCAGTTCTTC.

The CDR3 DNA is TGCGCCAGCAGCATGACTAGCGGAGTGTCGGGGACAGATACGCAGTATTTT. Translation gives CASSMTSGVSGTDTQYF. This rearrangement joins TRBV10-2 to TRBJ2-3, with 9 bases matching TRBD2. CDR3 size: 17 residues. The J segment lost 3 bases and the V segment lost 6 bases, leaving 13 bases of the junction unmatched. Per the germline V gene, CDR1 is WSHSY and CDR2 is SAAADI.

The chain recombines TRBV10-3 with TRBJ1-2; 8 bases fit TRBD1. This CDR3 has 15 residues. With V trimmed by 6 bases and J by 0 bases, 6 bases remained unmatched. Germline V CDR1 and CDR2: ENHRY, SYGVKD. The CDR3 protein is CAIRPQGGANYGYTF. CDR3 DNA sequence: TGTGCCATCAGACCACAGGGGGGAGCTAACTATGGCTACACCTTC.

This sequence joins TRBV11-1 and TRBJ2-7; TRBD2 matches at 7 bases. The CDR3 length is 14 residues. The germline CDR1 and CDR2 sequences are SGHAT and FQDESV (reference sequence). Trimming removed 5 bases from V and 7 bases from J; junction bases left unmatched: 11. The DNA of the CDR3 is TGTGCCAGCAGCCGAGGGGACTACTCCATGGAGCAGTACTTC. Amino acids: CASSRGDYSMEQYF.

The V gene is TRBV2, the J gene TRBJ2-5, with TRBD1 matching 10 bases. Trimming took 7 bases from V and 3 from J; bases not matched to a gene: 5. Germline V gene lookup returns CDR1 SNHLY and CDR2 FYNNEI. The CDR3 is 14 amino acids. The DNA of the CDR3 is TGTGCCAGCATTCGGGACAGGGGAGAAGAGACCCAGTACTTC. It translates to CASIRDRGEETQYF.

The rearrangement joins TRBV19 to TRBJ1-4; 8 bases line up with TRBD1. The CDR3 extends over 13 amino acids. V was pared by 5 bases and J by 14 bases, with 10 bases of the junction left unmatched. Germline assignment: CDR1 LNHDA and CDR2 SQIVND (reference sequence). As DNA, the CDR3 is TGTGCCAGTAGTCCGGGACAGGCCCGACGGCTGTTTTTT. Translation: CASSPGQARRLFF.

The chain links TRBV28 to TRBJ2-4; 7 nucleotides line up with TRBD2. Per the germline V gene, CDR1 is MDHEN and CDR2 is SYDVKM. V gave up 8 bases and J gave up 3 bases; unmatched junction bases: 16. The CDR3 is made up of 17 amino acids. CDR3 coding DNA: TGTGCCAGCGGGGAGGTGTCAGCGGGAAAACGCAAAAACATTCAGTACTTC. As protein: CASGEVSAGKRKNIQYF.

This chain joins TRBV6-1 and TRBJ1-6; D is possibly TRBD1 (6 bases). Trimming stripped 3 bases from V and 9 bases from J, with 9 bases between. Germline lookup yields CDR1 MNHNS and CDR2 SASEGT. The CDR3 length is 13 residues. The CDR3: CASSDRTASPLHF. Here the CDR3 DNA reads TGTGCCAGCAGTGACCGGACAGCTTCACCCCTCCACTTT.

This CDR3 reads CASRETGSLGPQHF. In DNA, the CDR3 is TGCGCCAGCAGGGAGACAGGTAGTTTGGGGCCCCAGCATTTT. The V gene is TRBV5-1, the J gene TRBJ1-5, with a possible D match to TRBD1 (6 bases). The CDR3 covers 14 residues. The V end lost 5 bases, the J end lost 9 bases, and 18 bases lay between the germline ends. CDR1 and CDR2 (germline): SGHRS, YFSETQ.

The V call is TRBV18, the J call TRBJ2-7, with 8 bases lining up with TRBD1. This CDR3 is 15 amino acids long. Per germline, CDR1 KGHSH and CDR2 LQKENI. Trimming removed 2 bases from V and 4 bases from J; junction bases left unmatched: 7. The CDR3 DNA reads TGTGCCAGCTCACCATTAGGGACAGGAATTTACGAGCAGTACTTC. As protein: CASSPLGTGIYEQYF. The entire variable domain, with the rest obtained from reference TRBV18 and TRBJ2-7, is as follows: NAGVMQNPRHLVRRRGQEARLRCSPMKGHSHVYWYRQLPEEGLKFMVYLQKENIIDESGMPKERFSAEFPKEGPSILRIQQVVRGDSAAYFCASSPLGTGIYEQYFGPGTRLTVT.

The DNA of the CDR3 is TGTGCCAGCAGCGCCGGACAGGGGACAGCGGGTTACAATGAGCAGTTCTTC. Translating gives CASSAGQGTAGYNEQFF. The chain is built from TRBV5-4 and TRBJ2-1; TRBD1 matches 9 bases. The V and J ends lost 4 bases and 4 bases, in that order; junction bases with no gene match: 12. The CDR3 covers 17 residues. CDR1 and CDR2 (germline): SGHNT, YYREEE (reference sequence).

The chain carries TRBV15 and TRBJ2-4, with D possibly matching TRBD1 (5 bases). CDR3 length: 19 residues. CDR1 LNHNV and CDR2 YYDKDF come from the germline V gene (reference sequence). The V end was cut by 1 base, the J end by 0 bases, with 19 bases between. The CDR3: CATSRVSGRFGLAKNIQYF. The DNA of the CDR3 is TGTGCCACCAGCAGAGTTTCAGGGCGATTCGGTTTAGCCAAAAACATTCAGTACTTC.

The CDR3 spells CASSWPGGSSYNEQFF. CDR3 bases: TGCGCCAGCAGCTGGCCCGGCGGGAGCTCCTACAATGAGCAGTTCTTC. The V call is TRBV5-1, the J call TRBJ2-1; TRBD2 agrees at 7 bases. V shed 3 bases and J 0 bases; nucleotides not matched to a gene: 6. The CDR3 is made up of 16 amino acids. Germline V gives CDR1 SGHRS, CDR2 YFSETQ.

The rearrangement links TRBV19 to TRBJ2-3, with no clear D. Germline lookup yields CDR1 LNHDA and CDR2 SQIVND (reference sequence). Trimming left V 5 bases short and J 0 bases short, with 6 bases between. The CDR3 contains 13 residues. CDR3 sequence: CASSPSSTDTQYF. CDR3 nucleotides: TGTGCCAGTAGTCCCAGTAGCACAGATACGCAGTATTTT.

This chain uses TRBV7-3 with TRBJ1-3; a weak D match, TRBD1 (5 bases). From germline, CDR1 is SGHTA and CDR2 FQGTGA. The V end lost 5 bases, the J end lost 0 bases, and 17 bases lay between the germline ends. This CDR3 is 17 amino acids long. The chain's CDR3 is CASSPQQAQSSGNTIYF. The CDR3 nucleotides are TGTGCCAGCAGCCCGCAACAGGCCCAGAGCTCTGGAAACACCATATATTTT.

The J gene is TRBJ1-5, the V gene TRBV27; maybe TRBD1 (6 bases). Germline CDR1 reads MNHEY; CDR2 reads SMNVEV (reference sequence). CDR3 length: 17 residues. The ends were cut back, 1 base at V and 0 bases at J, with 13 bases in the middle. CDR3 nucleotide sequence: TGTGCCAGCAGTTTATATCGCCCGACAGGTAGCAATCAGCCCCAGCATTTT. This encodes CASSLYRPTGSNQPQHF.

The rearrangement joins TRBV14 to TRBJ1-1; D unclear. V was clipped by 2 bases and J by 8 bases, with 12 bases between them. The CDR3 runs 13 residues. Looked up from germline, CDR1 is SGHDN and CDR2 is FVKESK. In nucleotides, the CDR3 is TGTGCCAGCAGCCAATACCCGCGAGGAGAAGCTTTCTTT. It is translated as CASSQYPRGEAFF.